The 10 T cell receptor beta chains listed next were all sequenced from one sample in a study of blood T cell repertoires in COVID-19. TCRdb keeps only in-frame clones here, not all; method: immunoSEQ multiplex PCR. The sample has some 74,000 clones, 79% seen once; the top ten hold 9.8%. Sequencing was carried out using peripheral blood. The receptors here all came from a woman in her forties or fifties with acute or convalescent COVID-19.

This clone has just a few counts. This rearrangement joins TRBV9 to TRBJ2-5; D remains ambiguous. Germline CDR1 and CDR2: SGDLS and YYNGEE. The CDR3 is 15 residues long. Trimming pared 0 bases from V and 0 bases from J, leaving 9 bases between. CDR3 sequence: CASSVAPTDQETQYF. Here the CDR3 DNA reads TGTGCCAGCAGCGTAGCCCCTACCGACCAAGAGACCCAGTACTTC.

The gene calls are TRBV19 and TRBJ2-7; tentative D call: TRBD1 (6 bases). This CDR3 is built from 11 residues. Deletions cut 6 bases from V and 5 bases from J, with 8 bases between. Germline-derived CDR1 and CDR2 are LNHDA and SQIVND (reference sequence). The CDR3 region is CASSSGDEQYF. DNA for the CDR3: TGTGCCAGTAGCTCAGGGGACGAGCAGTACTTC.

The chain recombines TRBV10-3 with TRBJ1-2; 7 bases align to TRBD1. Germline V CDR1 and CDR2: ENHRY, SYGVKD. The CDR3 length is 17 residues. Germline trimming cut 3 bases from V and 0 bases from J; bases unmatched to any gene: 10. Written as DNA, the CDR3 is TGTGCCATCAGTGATACTCTCGGACAGGCCGCTAACTATGGCTACACCTTC. Protein sequence: CAISDTLGQAANYGYTF.

This sequence joins TRBV30 and TRBJ1-2; D perhaps matches TRBD1 (5 bases). CDR1 and CDR2 from the germline V gene are GTSNPN and SVGIG (reference sequence). This CDR3 spans 15 amino acids. Trimming took off 3 bases at V and 5 bases at J, with 19 bases between the two ends. The chain's CDR3 is CAWSVGVTKGYGYTF. DNA for the CDR3: TGTGCCTGGAGCGTTGGAGTCACCAAGGGGTATGGCTACACCTTC.

As for this clone: A read error may account for a junction end that differs from germline. V and J are TRBV5-1 and TRBJ2-5; 8 bases line up with TRBD1. Germline lookup yields CDR1 SGHRS and CDR2 YFSETQ. The CDR3 has 14 residues. CDR3 residues: CASSLLTGDETRYF. The CDR3 DNA follows: TGCGCCAGCAGCTTGTTGACAGGGGATGAGACCCGGTACTTC.

As DNA, the CDR3 is TGTGCCAGCAGCTTGGGCGCCCAAGAAAAACTGTTTTTT. It specifies CASSLGAQEKLFF. This sequence joins TRBV5-6 and TRBJ1-4; no firm D call. V lost 0 bases to trimming and J lost 8 bases, with 8 bases between them. Germline CDR1 and CDR2: SGHDT and YYEEEE. This CDR3 has 13 amino acids. Filled out from reference TRBV5-6 and TRBJ1-4, the complete variable domain reads DAGVTQSPTHLIKTRGQQVTLRCSPKSGHDTVSWYQQALGQGPQFIFQYYEEEERQRGNFPDRFSGHQFPNYSSELNVNALLLGDSALYLCASSLGAQEKLFFGSGTQLSVL.

This chain uses TRBV9 with TRBJ2-7, with D tentatively TRBD2 (5 bases). Germline V gene sequence: CDR1 SGDLS, CDR2 YYNGEE. V gave up 4 bases and J gave up 0 bases, with 14 bases separating them. This CDR3 contains 15 residues. The CDR3 nucleotides are TGTGCCAGCAGCCCGCCAACGGGGTACTCCTACGAGCAGTACTTC. Translated, it gives CASSPPTGYSYEQYF. Based on the CDR3 plus reference TRBV9 and TRBJ2-7, the full variable domain is DSGVTQTPKHLITATGQRVTLRCSPRSGDLSVYWYQQSLDQGLQFLIQYYNGEERAKGNILERFSAQQFPDLHSELNLSSLELGDSALYFCASSPPTGYSYEQYFGPGTRLTVT.

This clone showed up just a few times. V usage is TRBV5-1 and J usage is TRBJ1-2; 8 bases agree with TRBD1. The CDR3 length is 14 residues. V gave up 3 bases and J gave up 7 bases; unmatched junction bases: 8. Germline assignment: CDR1 SGHRS and CDR2 YFSETQ. CDR3 DNA: TGCGCCAGCAGCTCGTCCCAGGGGGCAGGTGGCTACACCTTC. It codes for CASSSSQGAGGYTF.

The J gene is TRBJ2-3, the V gene TRBV6-5, with 9 nucleotides matching TRBD1. CDR1 MNHEY and CDR2 SVGAGI come from the germline V gene. V was clipped by 6 bases and J by 2 bases; unmatched bases: 6. This CDR3 region has 15 residues. The CDR3 protein is CASRIQGAPTDTQYF. The CDR3 bases are TGTGCCAGCAGAATACAGGGGGCGCCCACAGATACGCAGTATTTT.

This clone was seen only once. The rearrangement joins TRBV2 to TRBJ2-1, with 9 bases that match TRBD2. CDR1 and CDR2 from the germline V gene are SNHLY and FYNNEI. The CDR3 consists of 14 residues. J was trimmed by 7 bases and V by 7 bases; bases with no gene match: 8. CDR3 region: CASIPGLASNEQFF. The CDR3 region has the DNA TGTGCCAGCATCCCGGGACTAGCCTCGAATGAGCAGTTCTTC.